This T cell receptor beta chain was recorded in a study of T-cell reconstitution after alpha-beta-depleted transplantation in children. This clonotype was seen at least ten times. During its preparation, the TCRbeta library received unique molecular identifiers. Each CDR3 protein gets one entry after TCRdb re-called the PCR reads with MiXCR. This sample has roughly 98,000 distinct CDR3 sequences, with 15% to 17% found just once. Deletions cut 5 bases from V and 8 bases from J, with 10 bases between. Germline V CDR1 and CDR2: SGDLS, YYNGEE. The length of the CDR3 is 11 residues. Sequenced here: PBMCs, mostly from graft donor cells, sampled 180 days after TCRalphabeta/CD19-depleted stem cell transplant. The rearrangement uses TRBV9 and TRBJ1-2; tentatively, D is TRBD1 (6 bases). This TCR came from a male patient between 2 and 15 years old who had a stem cell transplant for acute lymphoblastic leukemia, so the T cells may come from the graft donor. As DNA, the CDR3 is TGTGCCAGCAGGTCTGACAGGGGCTACACCTTC. Encoded protein: CASRSDRGYTF.